The 20 T cell receptor beta chains presented below share a single source sample, sequenced in a study of T-cell reconstitution after alpha-beta-depleted transplantation in children. Unique molecular identifiers were incorporated when the TCRbeta library was constructed. TCRdb redid the calling of the PCR reads with MiXCR, one entry per CDR3 protein. The sample has approximately 490,000 distinct CDR3 sequences; 8% to 11% are singletons. Here the sequenced sample was PBMCs, taken before TCRalphabeta/CD19-depleted stem cell transplant. These receptors were obtained from a child between 2 and 9 years old with inherited bone marrow failure, due to receive a stem cell transplant.

There are many counts of this clonotype. This rearrangement joins TRBV11-2 to TRBJ2-1; 8 bases line up with TRBD2. V lost 0 bases and J lost 7; bases outside the gene matches: 8. The CDR3 is 16 amino acids. CDR1 is SGHAT, CDR2 FQNNGV, per germline. The CDR3 spells CASSLEFGLALNEQFF. The CDR3 DNA reads as TGTGCCAGCAGCTTAGAGTTCGGACTAGCATTAAATGAGCAGTTCTTC.

This clonotype appeared many times. This chain connects TRBV2 to TRBJ2-3; D ambiguous. Germline CDR1 reads SNHLY; CDR2 reads FYNNEI. Trimming took off 7 bases at V and 4 bases at J, with 12 bases between the two ends. CDR3 length: 13 residues. The CDR3: CASNDWEADTQYF. The DNA of the CDR3 is TGTGCCAGCAATGATTGGGAAGCAGATACGCAGTATTTT. Supplemented by reference TRBV2 and TRBJ2-3, the full variable domain reads EPEVTQTPSHQVTQMGQEVILRCVPISNHLYFYWYRQILGQKVEFLVSFYNNEISEKSEIFDDQFSVERPDGSNFTLKIRSTKLEDSAMYFCASNDWEADTQYFGPGTRLTVL.

This clonotype was observed at least ten times. The chain couples TRBV6-2 or TRBV6-3 to TRBJ2-1; TRBD1 matches 9 bases. This CDR3 region has 16 residues. Germline CDR1 MNHEY, CDR2 SVGEGT. Unmatched junction bases numbered 8, after V lost 4 bases and J lost 4 bases. CDR3 nucleotide sequence: TGTGCCAGCAGTTTTCAACAGGGGGCGCCGTACAATGAGCAGTTCTTC. It specifies CASSFQQGAPYNEQFF.

This clonotype was seen ten or more times. This sequence joins TRBV3-1 and TRBJ1-4; no firm D call. This CDR3 has 12 residues. Germline V gene lookup returns CDR1 LGHDT and CDR2 YNNKEL (reference sequence). Trimming took off 3 bases at V and 7 bases at J, with 6 bases between the two ends. The CDR3 is CASSQGSEKLFF. The CDR3 nucleotides are TGTGCCAGCAGCCAGGGCAGTGAAAAACTGTTTTTT.

V gene TRBV2 combines with J gene TRBJ1-5; D remains unclear. Trimming took 2 bases from V and 0 from J, leaving 5 bases between them. The CDR3 runs 14 residues. Germline CDR1 and CDR2: SNHLY and FYNNEI. CDR3 residues: CASSEHYSNQPQHF. In DNA form, the CDR3 reads TGTGCCAGCAGTGAACACTATAGCAATCAGCCCCAGCATTTT. Full variable domain (rest looked up from reference TRBV2 and TRBJ1-5): EPEVTQTPSHQVTQMGQEVILRCVPISNHLYFYWYRQILGQKVEFLVSFYNNEISEKSEIFDDQFSVERPDGSNFTLKIRSTKLEDSAMYFCASSEHYSNQPQHFGDGTRLSIL.

To note about this clonotype: This may be a read error, as it is one base from a much larger clone. The gene calls are TRBV20-1 and TRBJ2-1, with D tentatively TRBD1 (5 bases). This CDR3 comprises 13 residues. Germline V CDR1 and CDR2: DFQATT, SNEGSKA (reference sequence). V was trimmed by 4 bases and J by 6 bases, leaving 13 bases between them. This CDR3 is CSATRVGFNEQFF. The CDR3 DNA reads as TGCAGTGCTACCAGGGTAGGATTCAATGAGCAGTTCTTC.

The sample holds a few counts of this clonotype. The chain's CDR3 is CASRRDRAAETQYF. The CDR3 DNA follows: TGTGCCAGCAGACGGGACAGGGCGGCAGAGACCCAGTACTTC. This rearrangement joins TRBV12-3 or TRBV12-4 to TRBJ2-5; 9 bases are a match to TRBD1. This CDR3 has 14 residues. Losses at the gene ends were 6 bases for V and 4 bases for J; bases not matched to a gene: 6.

Comment on this clonotype: A read error may explain this, as a much larger clone is one base away. The V gene is TRBV5-6, the J gene TRBJ2-1; weak D call: TRBD2 (5 bases). With 4 bases removed from V and 8 bases from J, the gap between germline ends came to 10 bases. Germline V gives CDR1 SGHDT, CDR2 YYEEEE. The CDR3 has 12 amino acids. DNA for the CDR3: TGTGCCAGCAGCCGGGGAAGCGATGAGCAGTTCTTC. Translated: CASSRGSDEQFF.

Turning to this clonotype: A clone one base away is much larger, so this may be a read error. CDR3 nucleotide sequence: TGCGCCAGCAGCCAAGATCTCCAGCGGCGCACAGATACGCAGTATTTT. The encoded protein is CASSQDLQRRTDTQYF. The chain combines TRBV4-3 with TRBJ2-3, with D possibly being TRBD2 (5 bases). CDR1 and CDR2 from the germline V gene are LGHNA and YSLEER. The CDR3 contains 16 residues. V dropped 0 bases and J dropped 1 base, with 11 bases sitting between them.

This clonotype was counted a single time. This may stem from a read error, because a much larger clone lies one nucleotide away. V gene TRBV7-9 combines with J gene TRBJ2-1; no clear D gene. Per germline, CDR1 SEHNR and CDR2 FQNEAQ (reference sequence). Between the trimmed V and J ends, which lost 1 base and 12 bases, there was a span of 7 bases. This CDR3 has 11 residues. This CDR3 reads CASSLDLGQFF. The CDR3 nucleotides read TGTGCCAGCAGCTTAGATCTGGGGCAGTTCTTC.

The chain uses TRBV20-1 and TRBJ2-1; TRBD2 aligns across 13 bases. V dropped 3 bases and J dropped 2; count of bases not matched to a gene: 4. From germline, CDR1 is DFQATT and CDR2 SNEGSKA (reference sequence). The CDR3 length is 16 residues. The CDR3 bases are TGCAGTGCTAGTCGGGGGACTAGCGGGACCTACAATGAGCAGTTCTTC. It yields the protein CSASRGTSGTYNEQFF.

In its sample, this clonotype was seen many times. This chain connects TRBV12-3 or TRBV12-4 to TRBJ2-7; D is unresolved. Trimming shortened V by 7 bases and J by 1 base, and 17 bases separated the two germline ends. CDR3 size: 15 residues. The CDR3 loop is CASTQMLAASYEQYF. For the CDR3, the DNA is TGTGCCAGCACCCAGATGTTGGCGGCATCCTACGAGCAGTACTTC.

This clonotype was counted many times. The chain links TRBV20-1 to TRBJ2-7; TRBD2 matches 7 bases. The CDR3 has 14 amino acids. Germline trimming cut 6 bases from V and 0 bases from J; bases unmatched to any gene: 8. Germline lookup yields CDR1 DFQATT and CDR2 SNEGSKA (reference sequence). In nucleotides, the CDR3 is TGCAGTGCCTCCGGCCTAGCGGCCTCCTACGAGCAGTACTTC. Protein product: CSASGLAASYEQYF.

This clonotype was detected ten times or more. The rearrangement joins TRBV7-9 to TRBJ1-1; 7 bases line up with TRBD1. CDR1 is SEHNR, CDR2 FQNEAQ, per germline (reference sequence). The CDR3 has 13 residues. Trimming took 11 bases from V and 1 from J; bases not matched to a gene: 7. The CDR3 DNA is TGTGCCGGGTCGGACAGGACGAACACTGAAGCTTTCTTT. Protein product: CAGSDRTNTEAFF.

This clonotype was counted at least ten times. V and J are TRBV12-3 or TRBV12-4 and TRBJ2-1; 7 bases are shared with TRBD2. CDR3 length equals 16 residues. The ends lost 2 bases at V and 2 bases at J; junction bases unmatched: 6. CDR3 DNA sequence: TGTGCCAGCAGTTTACGGCTAGCGGTCCCCTACAATGAGCAGTTCTTC. It is translated as CASSLRLAVPYNEQFF.

This clonotype came up many times. V is TRBV5-1 and J is TRBJ2-5; D possibly corresponds to TRBD2 (6 bases). The CDR3 is 14 amino acids. V lost 6 bases to trimming and J lost 4 bases, with 16 bases between them. Germline lookup yields CDR1 SGHRS and CDR2 YFSETQ. CDR3 sequence (DNA): TGCGCCAGCACCTTTGGGGGACTGGGAGAGACCCAGTACTTC. It translates to CASTFGGLGETQYF.

This clonotype was seen many times. V gene TRBV7-2 combines with J gene TRBJ2-1, with 9 bases that match TRBD1. V dropped 3 bases and J dropped 2; count of bases not matched to a gene: 2. The CDR3 runs 15 residues. The germline CDR1 and CDR2 sequences are SGHTA and FQGNSA. The chain's CDR3 is CASSLDRGAYNEQFF. DNA of the CDR3: TGTGCCAGCAGCTTGGACAGGGGTGCCTACAATGAGCAGTTCTTC.

In this sample, this clonotype turned up many times. The chain has TRBV12-3 or TRBV12-4 and TRBJ1-6; D is uncertain. Trimming removed 5 bases at V and 4 bases at J, with 12 bases between. The length of the CDR3 is 15 residues. The CDR3 spells CASSLYGIYNSPLHF. In DNA form, the CDR3 reads TGTGCCAGCAGTCTCTACGGCATATATAATTCACCCCTCCACTTT.

The rearrangement joins TRBV4-1 to TRBJ1-2, with 10 bases fitting TRBD1. Trimming cost V 4 bases and J 6 bases; bases outside gene matches: 8. Germline V gives CDR1 MGHRA, CDR2 YSYEKL. The CDR3 has 15 amino acids. In DNA, the CDR3 is TGCGCCAGCAGCCGAACCGGGACAGGGGTTCATGGCTACACCTTC. Translated, it gives CASSRTGTGVHGYTF.

This chain links TRBV18 with TRBJ2-6; D is perhaps TRBD1 or TRBD2 (6 bases each). Trimming pared 6 bases from V and 0 bases from J, leaving 12 bases between. CDR1 and CDR2 (germline): KGHSH, LQKENI. The CDR3 covers 16 residues. CDR3 DNA: TGTGCCAGCTCTCAGGGGAGGAGCTCTGGGGCCAACGTCCTGACTTTC. Amino acids: CASSQGRSSGANVLTF.